This TCR beta chain was captured by sequencing in a study of Ad26.COV2.S vaccination and SARS-CoV-2 variants. Across the study: A COV1001 Ad26.COV2.S trial-arm participant provided the sample. Study-level findings and limits: The TCR breadth and depth analyses may have understated or missed part of the total T cell responses. Vaccine recipients had higher spike-specific TCR breadth than placebo recipients.

This clone occurred once. The antigen remains unidentified. The data were produced by immunoSEQ multiplex PCR, yet TCRdb's version contains in-frame clones alone and is incomplete. Seen here are around 340,000 clones, around 88% observed once, and the top ten hold about 10%. Treatment defined: roughly 19 received Ad26.COV2.S at low or high dose, single or two shots; 5 received placebo; per-sample allocation not given. Sampling occurred on day 63 after the first vaccine or placebo injection. With 0 bases removed from V and 9 bases from J, the gap between germline ends came to 12 bases. CDR1 and CDR2 from the germline V gene are LGHDT and YNNKEL (reference sequence). The CDR3 has 14 amino acids.

The sample in question was peripheral blood, obtained in a trial of Ad26.COV2.S vaccine versus placebo. The chain combines TRBV3-1 (or the pseudogene TRBV3-2) with TRBJ1-5; D not resolved. This clonotype was obtained from a person between 18 and 59 years old who received the Ad26.COV2.S COVID-19 vaccine or a placebo. In DNA, the CDR3 is TGTGCCAGCAGCCAAGACCCCGTCAGGCGGCCCCAGCATTTT. Amino acids: CASSQDPVRRPQHF.